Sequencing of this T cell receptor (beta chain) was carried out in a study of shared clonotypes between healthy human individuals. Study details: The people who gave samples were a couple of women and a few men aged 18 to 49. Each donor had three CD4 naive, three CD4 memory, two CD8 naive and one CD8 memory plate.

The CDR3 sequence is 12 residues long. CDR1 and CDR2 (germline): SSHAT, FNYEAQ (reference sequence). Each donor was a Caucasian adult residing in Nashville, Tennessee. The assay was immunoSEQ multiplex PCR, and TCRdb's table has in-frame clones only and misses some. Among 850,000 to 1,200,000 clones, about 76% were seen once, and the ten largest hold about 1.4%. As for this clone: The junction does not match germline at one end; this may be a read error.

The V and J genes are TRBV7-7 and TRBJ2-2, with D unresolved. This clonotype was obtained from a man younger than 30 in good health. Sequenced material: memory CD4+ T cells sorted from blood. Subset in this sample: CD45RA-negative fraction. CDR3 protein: CASTPNTGELFF. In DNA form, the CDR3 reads TGTGCTAGCACCCCCAACACCGGGGAGCTGTTTTTT.